A selection of T cell receptor beta chains follows, all from one sample in a study of CD8+CD57+ T cells in acquired aplastic anemia. One entry per CDR3 protein, called by TCRdb with MiXCR from the reads. The sample shows around 430,000 distinct CDR3 sequences, more than 25% of them seen only once. Sequencing input: sorted CD4+, CD8+, or CD8+CD57+ T cells (not recorded which) from PBMCs. The receptors were gathered from a human donor with aplastic anemia. Both conserved end residues are part of each CDR3. D genes are given only for firm matches. Some rows mark clone size as missing; the rest say once, few, many or name a class of expanded clone.

j_call clone_size v_call d_call cdr3_aa cdr3_nt
TRBJ2-7 many TRBV19 . CASSISWGSTGYEQYF TGTGCCAGTAGTATCTCCTGGGGCAGTACAGGTTACGAGCAGTACTTC
TRBJ1-2 many TRBV7-6 TRBD1 CASSLDRDRANYGYTF TGTGCCAGCAGCTTGGACCGGGACAGGGCTAACTATGGCTACACCTTC
TRBJ2-5 . TRBV2 . CASSEALRGAQYF TGTGCCAGCAGTGAAGCGCTTCGAGGTGCCCAGTACTTC
TRBJ1-2 . TRBV25-1 . CASSAHRVGYGYTF TGTGCCAGCAGTGCACACAGGGTGGGCTATGGCTACACCTTC
TRBJ2-5 . TRBV7-9 . CASSQERIETQYF TGTGCCAGCAGCCAAGAACGCATCGAGACCCAGTACTTC
TRBJ1-5 few TRBV18 . CASSSGGDQPQHF TGTGCCAGCTCATCCGGGGGGGATCAGCCCCAGCATTTT
TRBJ2-1 . TRBV29-1 TRBD1 CSVGQGAGNEQFF TGCAGCGTCGGACAGGGGGCCGGCAATGAGCAGTTCTTC
TRBJ1-6 many TRBV25-1 TRBD1 CASSGRAGGAGSPLHF TGTGCCAGCAGTGGTCGGGCAGGGGGCGCCGGGTCACCCCTCCACTTT
TRBJ1-1 . TRBV9 TRBD1 CVSSVGQGVTEAFF TGTGTCAGCAGCGTAGGACAGGGAGTAACTGAAGCTTTCTTT
TRBJ2-1 few TRBV4-2 TRBD2 CASSQGLAATYNEQFF TGTGCCAGCAGCCAAGGACTAGCGGCAACCTACAATGAGCAGTTCTTC
TRBJ2-1 few TRBV15 TRBD1 CATSRQTGNVPNEQFF TGTGCCACCAGCCGACAGACAGGGAATGTCCCAAATGAGCAGTTCTTC
TRBJ1-1 many TRBV7-8 TRBD1 CASSTSTGRTEAFF TGTGCCAGCAGCACATCGACAGGGCGCACTGAAGCTTTCTTT
TRBJ2-7 many TRBV20-1 . CSASVLQGLAGEQYF TGCAGTGCTAGCGTTCTCCAGGGGCTGGCGGGAGAGCAGTACTTC
TRBJ1-1 . TRBV9 TRBD1 CASSPDRGPNTEAFF TGTGCCAGCAGCCCGGACAGGGGGCCGAACACTGAAGCTTTCTTT
TRBJ1-1 few TRBV4-2 . CASSQVRGDTEAFF TGTGCCAGCAGCCAAGTTCGCGGAGACACTGAAGCTTTCTTT
TRBJ2-1 . TRBV20-1 . CSARVGAGNEQFF TGCAGTGCTAGAGTCGGGGCGGGCAATGAGCAGTTCTTC
TRBJ2-1 . TRBV11-2 . CASSSSRAQLPSNEQFF TGTGCCAGCAGCTCCTCGCGGGCGCAGTTACCCAGCAATGAGCAGTTCTTC
TRBJ1-2 many TRBV19 . CASGSNGYTF TGTGCCTCCGGGAGTAATGGCTACACCTTC
TRBJ2-7 many TRBV2 . CASSRTTYEQYF TGTGCCAGCAGCCGGACTACCTACGAGCAGTACTTC
TRBJ1-2 . TRBV6-5 TRBD1 CASSSGTGRNYGYTF TGTGCCAGCAGTTCCGGGACAGGGAGAAACTATGGCTACACCTTC
TRBJ1-4 . TRBV10-3 . CAIRATDPNEKLFF TGTGCCATCAGAGCGACGGACCCTAATGAAAAACTGTTTTTT
TRBJ1-6 many TRBV7-2 . CASSSGPRDSPLHF TGTGCCAGCAGCTCGGGGCCCCGGGATTCACCCCTCCACTTT
TRBJ1-1 few TRBV6-5 . CASSYSRSGYMNTEAFF TGTGCCAGCAGTTACTCGAGATCAGGATACATGAACACTGAAGCTTTCTTT
TRBJ2-7 many TRBV15 . CATSSLDSSYEQYF TGTGCCACCAGCAGCTTAGACAGCTCCTACGAGCAGTACTTC
TRBJ2-7 . TRBV25-1 . CASSWTGAEGEQYF TGTGCCAGCAGTTGGACAGGTGCGGAGGGCGAGCAGTACTTC
TRBJ1-5 many TRBV3-1 . CASSQDRSQPQHF TGTGCCAGCAGCCAAGACAGATCCCAGCCCCAGCATTTT
TRBJ2-5 . TRBV12-3/TRBV12-4 TRBD1 CASSKQGWETQYF TGTGCCAGCTCCAAACAGGGGTGGGAGACCCAGTACTTC
TRBJ2-7 many TRBV2 . CASSGTVRNEQYF TGTGCCAGCAGTGGGACAGTAAGGAACGAGCAGTACTTC
TRBJ1-5 many TRBV15 . CATSRGVRGANQPQHF TGTGCCACCAGCAGAGGCGTTAGAGGGGCCAATCAGCCCCAGCATTTT
TRBJ1-6 many TRBV20-1 TRBD1 CSATKPGQSNSPLHF TGCAGTGCTACAAAACCGGGACAGTCTAATTCACCCCTCCACTTT
TRBJ2-1 . TRBV10-2 TRBD1 CASSESTQGANEQFF TGCGCCAGCAGTGAGTCGACCCAGGGGGCCAATGAGCAGTTCTTC
TRBJ2-1 . TRBV7-2 TRBD2 CASSPGLASYNEQFF TGTGCCAGCAGCCCCGGACTAGCGAGCTACAATGAGCAGTTCTTC
TRBJ1-2 . TRBV25-1 . CTSSDPMNYGYTF TGTACCAGCAGTGATCCAATGAACTACGGCTACACCTTC
TRBJ1-6 many TRBV19 TRBD1 CASSLGDRGHNSPLHF TGTGCCAGTAGTCTCGGGGACAGGGGTCATAATTCACCCCTCCACTTT
TRBJ1-6 few TRBV5-1 TRBD1 CASSPGQGASYNSPLHF TGCGCCAGCAGCCCTGGACAGGGGGCATCCTATAATTCACCCCTCCACTTT
TRBJ2-7 . TRBV12-3/TRBV12-4 TRBD2 CASSPTSLYEQYF TGTGCCAGCAGCCCGACTAGCCTATATGAGCAGTACTTC
TRBJ2-7 few TRBV11-2 . CASSLDRNSYEQYF TGTGCCAGCAGCTTAGACAGAAACTCCTACGAGCAGTACTTC
TRBJ1-1 few TRBV20-1 . CSVPLGGLLGIAFF TGCAGTGTCCCGCTGGGGGGCTTATTGGGTATAGCTTTCTTT
TRBJ1-1 few TRBV7-2 . CASTQGRDLVEAFF TGTGCCAGCACCCAAGGTAGAGACTTGGTTGAAGCTTTCTTT
TRBJ1-3 many TRBV12-3/TRBV12-4 . CASSAGRSSGNTIYF TGTGCCAGCAGTGCCGGACGTTCCTCTGGAAACACCATATATTTT
TRBJ1-1 . TRBV4-3 . CASSQGTKRPEAFF TGCGCCAGCAGCCAAGGAACTAAAAGGCCTGAAGCTTTCTTT
TRBJ1-3 many TRBV25-1 . CASSELLSSGNTIYF TGTGCCAGCAGTGAACTACTGAGCTCTGGAAACACCATATATTTT
TRBJ1-5 few TRBV30 . CASGVAYSNQPQHF TGTGCCTCAGGGGTGGCTTATAGCAATCAGCCCCAGCATTTT
TRBJ2-7 many TRBV5-1 TRBD2 CASSLVWLADSYEQYF TGCGCCAGCAGCTTGGTGTGGCTAGCGGACTCCTACGAGCAGTACTTC